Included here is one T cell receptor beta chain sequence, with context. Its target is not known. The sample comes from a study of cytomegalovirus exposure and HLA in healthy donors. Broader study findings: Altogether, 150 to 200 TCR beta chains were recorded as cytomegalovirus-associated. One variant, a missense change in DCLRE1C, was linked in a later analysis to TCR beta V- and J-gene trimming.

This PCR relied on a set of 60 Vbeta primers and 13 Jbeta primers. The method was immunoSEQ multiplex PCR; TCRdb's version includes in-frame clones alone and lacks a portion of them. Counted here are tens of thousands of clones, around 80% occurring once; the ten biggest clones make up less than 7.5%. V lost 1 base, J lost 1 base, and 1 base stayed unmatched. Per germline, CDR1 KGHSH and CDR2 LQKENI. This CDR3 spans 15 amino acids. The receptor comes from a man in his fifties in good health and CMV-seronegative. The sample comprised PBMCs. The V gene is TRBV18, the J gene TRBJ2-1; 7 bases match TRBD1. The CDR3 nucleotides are TGTGCCAGCTCACCACAGGGGGCTTCCTACAATGAGCAGTTCTTC. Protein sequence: CASSPQGASYNEQFF.